The rows below give T cell receptor beta chains drawn from one sample of a study of vaccination and CD4 T cells after COVID-19. For these receptors, no antigen is known. Each CDR3 protein is one row after TCRdb ran MiXCR on the PCR reads. Found here are about 20,000 distinct CDR3 sequences, roughly 50% of them singletons; the top ten hold 7.4%. The sequenced material came from CD4+ T cells from blood, cultured in vitro. These receptors were obtained from a human donor who had recovered from COVID-19. Both conserved end residues are part of each CDR3. A D gene is named only where the DNA matches it firmly. Not every row has a clone size; where given, it reads once, few, many or a size class.

v_gene	j_gene	d_gene	abundance	CDR3aa	CDR3nt
TRBV27	TRBJ2-2	NA	NA	CASSSPLRVGTGELFF	TGTGCCAGCAGTTCCCCCCTACGGGTGGGCACCGGGGAGCTGTTTTTT
TRBV24-1	TRBJ2-3	NA	NA	CATSEWDSTDTQYF	TGTGCCACCAGTGAATGGGACAGCACAGATACGCAGTATTTT
TRBV7-9	TRBJ1-1	NA	NA	CASSLVVTGNTEAFF	TGTGCCAGCAGCTTAGTGGTGACGGGGAACACTGAAGCTTTCTTT
TRBV19	TRBJ2-3	TRBD1	NA	CATGQGQTDTQYF	TGTGCCACAGGACAGGGGCAAACAGATACGCAGTATTTT
TRBV7-8	TRBJ2-5	NA	NA	CASSLGTTRDPVETQYF	TGTGCCAGCAGCTTAGGGACTACACGGGACCCTGTGGAGACCCAGTACTTC
TRBV20-1	TRBJ2-7	TRBD2	NA	CSARGTSGPQYF	TGCAGTGCTAGAGGGACTAGCGGACCGCAGTACTTC
TRBV7-6	TRBJ1-1	NA	few	CASSLSRGAEAFF	TGTGCCAGCAGCTTAAGCCGCGGGGCTGAAGCTTTCTTT
TRBV20-1	TRBJ2-1	TRBD2	NA	CSGSLAGLAANEQFF	TGCAGTGGTAGCCTGGCAGGACTAGCGGCCAATGAGCAGTTCTTC
TRBV10-3	TRBJ2-1	NA	NA	CAISGLQGGEQFF	TGTGCCATCAGTGGTCTCCAGGGCGGTGAGCAGTTCTTC
TRBV11-2	TRBJ2-5	TRBD2	NA	CASSGTSGRAGETQYF	TGTGCCAGCAGCGGGACTAGCGGGAGGGCCGGGGAGACCCAGTACTTC
TRBV18	TRBJ1-1	NA	NA	CASSPRPTLGDTEAFF	TGTGCCAGCTCACCACGGCCGACCTTGGGCGACACTGAAGCTTTCTTT
TRBV7-3	TRBJ2-6	NA	NA	CASSLKETVSGANVLTF	TGTGCCAGCAGCTTAAAGGAGACAGTCTCTGGGGCCAACGTCCTGACTTTC
TRBV19	TRBJ1-2	TRBD1	few	CASSTGQGGYTF	TGTGCCAGTAGTACCGGACAGGGAGGCTACACCTTC
TRBV20-1	TRBJ2-5	TRBD2	NA	CSARPGLADLRQETQYF	TGCAGTGCTAGACCGGGACTAGCGGATTTACGGCAAGAGACCCAGTACTTC
TRBV6-5	TRBJ2-5	NA	NA	CASSSPSYGTQYF	TGTGCCAGCAGTTCCCCCTCCTACGGGACCCAGTACTTC
TRBV24-1	TRBJ2-3	TRBD2	NA	CATSEGGGPYTDTQYF	TGTGCCACCAGTGAGGGGGGAGGGCCCTATACAGATACGCAGTATTTT
TRBV20-1	TRBJ2-1	TRBD2	NA	CSARTGLAGGNEQFF	TGCAGTGCTAGGACTGGGCTAGCGGGGGGCAATGAGCAGTTCTTC
TRBV20-1	TRBJ2-5	TRBD1	NA	CSASPEADRLKETQYF	TGCAGTGCTAGTCCAGAAGCGGACAGGCTTAAAGAGACCCAGTACTTC
TRBV7-2	TRBJ2-2	NA	NA	CASTPRSNTGELFF	TGTGCCAGCACCCCAAGGAGCAACACCGGGGAGCTGTTTTTT
TRBV28	TRBJ1-2	NA	NA	CASSFSRQNYGYTF	TGTGCCAGCAGTTTTTCTCGACAGAACTATGGCTACACCTTC
TRBV27	TRBJ1-4	NA	NA	CASSLGTENEKLFF	TGTGCCAGCAGTCTCGGGACGGAGAATGAAAAACTGTTTTTT
TRBV12-5	TRBJ1-2	NA	few	CASGLVKGRRDGYTF	TGTGCTAGTGGTTTGGTAAAGGGCAGGCGAGATGGCTACACCTTC
TRBV4-1	TRBJ1-2	NA	NA	CASSQEWPEEFYGYTF	TGCGCCAGCAGCCAAGAGTGGCCCGAGGAGTTTTATGGCTACACCTTC
TRBV7-9	TRBJ1-1	NA	few	CASSLTEGTEAFF	TGTGCCAGCAGCTTAACGGAGGGCACTGAAGCTTTCTTT
TRBV7-8	TRBJ2-3	TRBD1	NA	CASSPSRDRGPDTQYF	TGTGCCAGCAGCCCGAGCCGGGACAGGGGACCAGATACGCAGTATTTT
TRBV5-1	TRBJ1-1	NA	once	CASSFVEGSIEAFF	TGCGCCAGCAGCTTTGTTGAGGGGAGTATTGAAGCTTTCTTT
TRBV24-1	TRBJ2-7	TRBD2	NA	CATSSGTPPYEQYF	TGTGCCACGTCAAGCGGGACGCCTCCCTACGAGCAGTACTTC
TRBV20-1	TRBJ2-7	NA	once	CSAPRDGLYEQYF	TGCAGTGCCCCGAGGGACGGTCTCTACGAGCAGTACTTC
TRBV11-2	TRBJ2-7	NA	NA	CASSSFGGLSSYEQYF	TGTGCCAGCAGCTCCTTCGGGGGGCTCAGCTCCTACGAGCAGTACTTC
TRBV6-5	TRBJ1-1	NA	NA	CASSHSTGTATSGAFF	TGTGCCAGCAGTCACTCTACCGGGACCGCCACAAGCGGAGCTTTCTTT
TRBV20-1	TRBJ1-6	NA	few	CSARKTSVTSNSPLHF	TGCAGTGCTAGGAAGACCTCGGTTACCTCTAATTCACCCCTCCACTTT
TRBV5-5	TRBJ2-3	NA	few	CASSLTGASTDTQYF	TGTGCCAGCAGCTTGACCGGGGCAAGCACAGATACGCAGTATTTT
TRBV28	TRBJ1-6	NA	NA	CASGSSSYNSPLHF	TGTGCCAGCGGCTCGAGCTCCTATAATTCACCCCTCCACTTT
TRBV11-3	TRBJ1-3	TRBD1	few	CASSRRDRASGGNTIYF	TGTGCCAGCAGCCGTCGGGACAGGGCATCGGGTGGAAACACCATATATTTT
TRBV25-1	TRBJ2-5	TRBD2	few	CASSVGGRETQYF	TGTGCCAGCAGTGTTGGCGGGAGGGAGACCCAGTACTTC
TRBV9	TRBJ2-1	TRBD2	NA	CASSVFAGVYNEQFF	TGTGCCAGCAGCGTCTTCGCGGGGGTCTACAATGAGCAGTTCTTC
TRBV10-1	TRBJ2-5	NA	NA	CATSSRGEETQYF	TGCGCCACCAGTTCGCGGGGTGAAGAGACCCAGTACTTC
TRBV12-3/TRBV12-4	TRBJ1-2	NA	NA	CASTPTLNYGYTF	TGTGCCAGCACTCCCACCCTAAACTATGGCTACACCTTC
TRBV7-9	TRBJ2-7	TRBD2	few	CASSFGTTVYEQYF	TGTGCCAGCAGCTTTGGGACTACGGTCTACGAGCAGTACTTC
TRBV11-3	TRBJ2-3	TRBD2	few	CASSLGVAGARTDTQYF	TGTGCCAGCAGCTTAGGGGTAGCGGGGGCCCGCACAGATACGCAGTATTTT
TRBV29-1	TRBJ1-1	TRBD1	NA	CSVGTGGVGTEAFF	TGCAGCGTTGGGACAGGGGGCGTGGGGACTGAAGCTTTCTTT
TRBV24-1	TRBJ1-5	NA	once	CATSVPGVMVISNQPQHF	TGTGCCACCAGTGTTCCGGGGGTGATGGTCATTAGCAATCAGCCCCAGCATTTT
TRBV11-3	TRBJ2-3	TRBD1	NA	CASSLGDRETDTQYF	TGTGCCAGCAGCTTAGGTGACAGGGAAACAGATACGCAGTATTTT
TRBV4-1	TRBJ1-5	TRBD1	NA	CASSLLFGTGQPNQPQHF	TGCGCCAGCAGCCTACTATTCGGTACGGGACAGCCCAATCAGCCCCAGCATTTT
TRBV7-2	TRBJ2-3	NA	few	CASSGDTDTQYF	TGTGCCAGCAGCGGAGACACAGATACGCAGTATTTT
TRBV11-3	TRBJ2-5	TRBD1	NA	CASSFTLGQGETLETQYF	TGTGCCAGCAGCTTCACCTTGGGACAGGGGGAGACTTTAGAGACCCAGTACTTC
TRBV24-1	TRBJ2-1	TRBD2	few	CATSDGLRTSGNNEQFF	TGTGCCACCAGTGATGGCCTCCGGACTAGCGGAAACAATGAGCAGTTCTTC
TRBV11-3	TRBJ1-4	NA	NA	CASSPRERGEKLFF	TGTGCCAGCAGCCCAAGGGAACGAGGTGAAAAACTGTTTTTT
TRBV15	TRBJ2-7	TRBD1	NA	CATSRGGQGSSYEQYF	TGTGCCACCAGCAGAGGTGGACAGGGAAGTTCCTACGAGCAGTACTTC